Listed here is a single T cell receptor beta chain. Germline CDR1 reads MNHEY; CDR2 reads SVGEGT. Trimming took 6 bases from V and 0 from J; bases not matched to a gene: 6. The CDR3 spans 16 residues. The data were obtained in a study of Ad26.COV2.S vaccination and SARS-CoV-2 variants. Stated treatment: roughly 20 received Ad26.COV2.S at low or high dose, single or two shots; roughly five received placebo; per-sample allocation not given. Sample collection was performed on day 63 after the first vaccine or placebo injection. At a Boston site, the person donating was an adult of 18-55 years. Data came from immunoSEQ multiplex PCR; TCRdb stores just in-frame clones and leaves some out. This sample has fewer than 500,000 clones; approximately 92% occur once, and the top ten carry approximately 2.5%.

This sequence joins TRBV6-2 or TRBV6-3 and TRBJ2-1; TRBD2 agrees at 9 bases. The receptor was derived from a person between 18 and 59 years old who received the Ad26.COV2.S COVID-19 vaccine or a placebo. This material consisted of peripheral blood, taken in a trial of Ad26.COV2.S vaccine versus placebo. This CDR3 reads CASSPSGASSYNEQFF. CDR3 sequence (DNA): TGTGCCAGCAGCCCTAGCGGGGCAAGCTCCTACAATGAGCAGTTCTTC.